This T cell receptor (beta chain) derives from a study of response to subunit inactivated influenza vaccine. Study-level findings and limits: Authors suggested few new T cells are recruited by each seasonal influenza vaccination.

V was pared by 1 base and J by 2 bases, with 5 bases of the junction left unmatched. The CDR3 is made up of 16 amino acids. Germline V lookup: CDR1 KGHSH, CDR2 LQKENI. Regarding this clonotype: The antigen is undetermined.

TCRdb called the RT-PCR reads again in MiXCR, with one record for every CDR3 protein. The table shows 700,000 to 800,000 distinct CDR3 sequences, with 18% occurring only once. Material: PBMCs from blood, obtained roughly 5 days after vaccination. This receptor was taken from a man in his forties or fifties who received an inactivated influenza vaccine. This chain connects TRBV18 to TRBJ2-1; 7 nucleotides agree with TRBD2. CDR3 sequence: CASSPRSGAAYNEQFF. CDR3 nucleotides: TGTGCCAGCTCACCACGAAGCGGGGCGGCCTACAATGAGCAGTTCTTC.